This TCR beta chain is drawn from a study of cytomegalovirus exposure and HLA in healthy donors. Trimming cost V 6 bases and J 11 bases; bases outside gene matches: 12. The CDR3 is 13 amino acids. Germline assignment: CDR1 LNHDA and CDR2 SQIVND (reference sequence). Use of 60 Vbeta and 13 Jbeta primers characterized the PCR. Libraries were prepared by immunoSEQ multiplex PCR; TCRdb keeps only in-frame clonotypes and omits some of them. The sample consists of tens of thousands of clones, roughly 66% of them appearing once. Sequencing was done on a sample of PBMCs. The TCR comes from a woman in her forties or fifties in good health and CMV-seronegative. The V gene is TRBV19, the J gene TRBJ1-2; 7 nucleotides align to TRBD1. The CDR3 region is CASSGDSAVGYTF. The CDR3 DNA is TGTGCCAGTAGCGGGGACAGCGCCGTCGGGTACACCTTC.